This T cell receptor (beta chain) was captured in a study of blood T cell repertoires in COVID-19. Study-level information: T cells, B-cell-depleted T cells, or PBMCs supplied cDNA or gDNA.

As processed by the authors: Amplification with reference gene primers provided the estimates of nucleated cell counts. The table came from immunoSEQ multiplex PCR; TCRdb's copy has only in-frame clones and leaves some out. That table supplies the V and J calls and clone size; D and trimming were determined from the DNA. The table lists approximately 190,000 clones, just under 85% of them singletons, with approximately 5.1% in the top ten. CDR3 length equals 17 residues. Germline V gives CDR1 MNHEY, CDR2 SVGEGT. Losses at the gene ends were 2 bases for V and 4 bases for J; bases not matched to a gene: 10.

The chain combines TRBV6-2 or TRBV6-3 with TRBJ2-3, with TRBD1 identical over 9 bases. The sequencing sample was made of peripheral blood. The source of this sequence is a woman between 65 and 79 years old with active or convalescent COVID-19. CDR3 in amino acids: CASSYETGQGYSDTQYF. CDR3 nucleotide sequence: TGTGCCAGCAGTTACGAAACTGGACAGGGGTATTCAGATACGCAGTATTTT.